The clone carrying this T cell receptor (beta chain) was observed a handful of times. This sample stems from a study of spatial heterogeneity in lung cancer. TCRdb processed the 5' RACE reads anew with MiXCR; each CDR3 protein has one entry. Among tens of thousands of distinct CDR3 sequences listed, less than 15% were seen once. V was clipped by 5 bases and J by 2 bases, with 10 bases between them. This CDR3 spans 14 amino acids. Specified time point: sample taken at primary tumor resection. Frozen PBMC, nontumor lung or tumor provided whole RNA, which was sequenced unsorted. The donors comprised roughly 71 untreated early-stage non-small cell lung cancer patients.

The rearrangement links TRBV12-3 or TRBV12-4 to TRBJ1-3; no clear D gene. The material was PBMCs, obtained at surgery. The clonotype originates from a male donor with early-stage non-small cell lung cancer. The CDR3 here is CASSPSYPGNTIYF. For the CDR3, the DNA is TGTGCCAGCAGTCCCAGTTACCCTGGAAACACCATATATTTT.